This T cell receptor beta chain is drawn from a study of blood T cell repertoires in COVID-19. Study summary: Samples of COVID-19 (acute and convalescent) were obtained from the United States, Italy and Spain. Sample material is recorded as cDNA or gDNA derived from T cells, B-cell-depleted T cells, or PBMCs.

Original data processing: Amplification of reference gene primers was used by the study to estimate nucleated cell counts. Assay: immunoSEQ multiplex PCR; the TCRdb copy retains only in-frame clones and omits some. V, J and clone size derive from that table, while D and trimming were established from the DNA sequence. The repertoire includes some 43,000 clones, 65% to 85% of them detected once, and over 30% sits in the top ten. V gave up 6 bases and J gave up 7 bases; unmatched junction bases: 8. The CDR3 sequence is 14 residues long. Germline CDR1 and CDR2: LNHDA and SQIVND (reference sequence). This receptor was obtained from a man aged 35 to 55 with active or convalescent COVID-19. This chain uses TRBV19 with TRBJ1-2, with 10 bases lining up with TRBD1. Material: peripheral blood. The CDR3 coding sequence is TGTGCCAGTAGGTTTTCCGGGACAGGGGCTGGCTACACCTTC. It translates to CASRFSGTGAGYTF.